The 8 T cell receptor beta chains below were found in one sample sequenced in a study of T cell repertoires in cytomegalovirus infection. MiXCR was run by TCRdb on the reads, yielding one entry per CDR3 protein. The sample carries some 900,000 distinct CDR3 sequences, about 33% recorded once. These receptors have no known antigen. The specimen comprised cultured CD8+ T cells from PBMCs, sampled from culture after CMV antigen stimulation. The receptors were gathered from a human donor in good health (CMV status not recorded). Some clones in this sample may be carry-over from other donors' samples.

This clonotype was seen only a few times. The V gene is TRBV19, the J gene TRBJ2-1; TRBD1 matches 7 bases. Trimming at V came to 2 bases and at J to 2 bases, leaving 6 bases not matched to a gene. CDR1 LNHDA and CDR2 SQIVND come from the germline V gene (reference sequence). The CDR3 sequence is 16 residues long. CDR3 in DNA: TGTGCCAGTAGTATAAGCAGGGGGTTCACCTACAATGAGCAGTTCTTC. Encoded protein: CASSISRGFTYNEQFF.

This clonotype was counted only a few times. The V call is TRBV7-6, the J call TRBJ1-2, with D possibly matching TRBD1 (6 bases). V lost 6 bases and J lost 6, with 8 bases in between. Per the germline V gene, CDR1 is SGHVS and CDR2 is FNYEAQ. The length of the CDR3 is 11 residues. This CDR3 is CASRRTDGYTF. CDR3 sequence (DNA): TGTGCCAGCAGAAGGACAGATGGCTACACCTTC.

The gene calls are TRBV27 and TRBJ2-1; a possible D gene is TRBD2 (7 bases). The CDR3 loop spans 15 amino acids. Trimming removed 2 bases at V and 5 bases at J, with 13 bases between. Germline-derived CDR1 and CDR2 are MNHEY and SMNVEV (reference sequence). The CDR3 nucleotides read TGTGCCAGCAGTTTAGCGGGGGCCGGTAACAATGAGCAGTTCTTC. Translation gives CASSLAGAGNNEQFF.

This chain links TRBV20-1 with TRBJ2-3, with 9 bases aligning to TRBD2. The CDR3 runs 15 residues. V lost 7 bases and J lost 4; bases outside the gene matches: 12. Germline V gives CDR1 DFQATT, CDR2 SNEGSKA (reference sequence). CDR3 sequence (DNA): TGCAGTGGGCGCGGGGGGGGGGACGGATCAGATACGCAGTATTTT. Amino acid sequence: CSGRGGGDGSDTQYF.

This chain links TRBV6-6 with TRBJ2-2; TRBD1 matches 12 bases. Germline trimming cut 7 bases from V and 7 bases from J; bases unmatched to any gene: 13. The CDR3 is 17 residues long. From germline, CDR1 is MNHNY and CDR2 SVGAGI (reference sequence). CDR3 DNA: TGTGCCAGCACTCTTAAAGGGACAGGGGGCGAAGTCGGGGAGCTGTTTTTT. As protein: CASTLKGTGGEVGELFF.

This clonotype has only a few counts. The V call is TRBV6-1, the J call TRBJ1-5; TRBD1 agrees at 8 bases. V lost 3 bases, J lost 8 bases, and 12 bases stayed unmatched. In germline, CDR1 is MNHNS, CDR2 SASEGT. The CDR3 covers 16 residues. The CDR3: CASSDIQPRGRKPQHF. CDR3 coding DNA: TGTGCCAGCAGTGATATTCAACCCAGGGGGCGGAAGCCCCAGCATTTT.

This clonotype was observed a few times. This chain uses TRBV28 with TRBJ2-7; possibly TRBD1 for D (5 bases). The germline gives CDR1 MDHEN, CDR2 SYDVKM. V was cut by 4 bases and J by 0 bases, with 13 bases left in between. The CDR3 loop spans 15 amino acids. In nucleotides, the CDR3 is TGTGCCAGCAGTTCTTATCGACAGAGCTCCTACGAGCAGTACTTC. Its protein is CASSSYRQSSYEQYF. Full variable domain (outside the CDR3, taken from reference TRBV28 and TRBJ2-7): DVKVTQSSRYLVKRTGEKVFLECVQDMDHENMFWYRQDPGLGLRLIYFSYDVKMKEKGDIPEGYSVSREKKERFSLILESASTNQTSMYLCASSSYRQSSYEQYFGPGTRLTVT.

With respect to this clonotype: A junction boundary mismatches the germline segment, possibly from a read error. This chain connects TRBV7-6 to TRBJ1-5; no clear D. This CDR3 is built from 15 residues. Germline V gene data show CDR1 as SGHVS and CDR2 as FNYEAQ. The CDR3 DNA reads as TGTGTCAGCAGCCCCGAGGCCTTTAGCAATCAGCCCCAGCATTTT. Translation: CVSSPEAFSNQPQHF.